Sequencing of this TCR beta chain was carried out in a study of spatial heterogeneity in lung cancer. In the study overall: Sequence detection consistently recorded a greater number of beta-chain than alpha-chain sequences. In the raw reads, each unique TCR and UMI combination was present more than ten times on average.

This sample's time point: sample taken at primary tumor resection. Unsorted whole RNA samples from tumor, nontumor lung or frozen PBMC were sequenced. A total of some 70 untreated early-stage non-small cell lung cancer patients served as donors. The CDR3 extends over 13 amino acids. V was pared by 4 bases and J by 0 bases, with 5 bases between. Germline loops: CDR1 MDHEN, CDR2 SYDVKM. Every molecule of TCR cDNA had its own unique molecular identifier. TCRdb re-analysed the 5' RACE reads in MiXCR, keeping a single row per CDR3 protein. The data show a few thousand distinct CDR3 sequences, approximately 53% seen once. Notes on this clonotype: This beta chain is an unintended read in a library built for alpha chains; its size means little.

The sequenced sample was PBMCs, obtained at surgery. This TCR was recovered from a female donor with early-stage non-small cell lung cancer. The rearrangement links TRBV28 to TRBJ2-3; D ambiguous. CDR3 sequence: CASSSTSTDTQYF. The DNA of the CDR3 is TGTGCCAGCAGTTCCACTAGCACAGATACGCAGTATTTT.